This T cell receptor beta chain was sequenced in a study of cytomegalovirus exposure and HLA in healthy donors. On the study more broadly: In an early release, HLA-typed donors contributed 75 million to 85 million unique TCR sequences. Study-wide results and limits: With high specificity and sensitivity, the classifier reportedly diagnosed cytomegalovirus status. The dataset shows that most TCR sequences were rare, while some public TCRs occurred in many donors.

Germline loops: CDR1 SGHAT, CDR2 FQNNGV. V lost 5 bases and J 5 bases, leaving 9 bases between the germline ends. There are 12 residues in the CDR3. The PCR was carried out with 60 Vbeta primers and 13 Jbeta primers. Sequencing was performed with immunoSEQ multiplex PCR; in TCRdb, only in-frame clones are kept and a portion is missing. Altogether about 180,000 clones are present, about 81% being singletons, with the ten largest covering over 1.5%. In the case of this clone: Antigen: not known.

Sampled while nominally healthy, donors likely had unrecorded immune exposures. Sequencing input: PBMCs. This receptor was taken from a middle-aged man in good health and CMV-seronegative. The rearrangement uses TRBV11-2 and TRBJ1-1; tentatively, D is TRBD1 (6 bases). The CDR3 region is CASSPQGTEAFF. In DNA form, the CDR3 reads TGTGCCAGCAGCCCACAGGGAACTGAAGCTTTCTTT.